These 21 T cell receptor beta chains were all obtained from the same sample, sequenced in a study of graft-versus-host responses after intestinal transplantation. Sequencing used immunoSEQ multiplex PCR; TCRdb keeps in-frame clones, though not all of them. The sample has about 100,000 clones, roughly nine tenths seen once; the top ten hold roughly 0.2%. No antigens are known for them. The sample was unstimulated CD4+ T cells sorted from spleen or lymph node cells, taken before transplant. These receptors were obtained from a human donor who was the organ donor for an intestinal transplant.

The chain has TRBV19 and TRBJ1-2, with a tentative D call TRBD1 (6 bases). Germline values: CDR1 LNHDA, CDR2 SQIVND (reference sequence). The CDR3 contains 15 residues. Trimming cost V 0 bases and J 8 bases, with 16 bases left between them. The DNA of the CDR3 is TGTGCCAGTAGTATAGAGGCGCGGGGGGCGTGGGGCTACACCTTC. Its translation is CASSIEARGAWGYTF.

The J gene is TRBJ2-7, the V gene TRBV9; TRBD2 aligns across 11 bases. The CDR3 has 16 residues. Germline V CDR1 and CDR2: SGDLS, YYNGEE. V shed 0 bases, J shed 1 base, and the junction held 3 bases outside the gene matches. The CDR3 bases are TGTGCCAGCAGCGTAGCCCCTAGCGGGGGGTCCTACGAGCAGTACTTC. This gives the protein CASSVAPSGGSYEQYF.

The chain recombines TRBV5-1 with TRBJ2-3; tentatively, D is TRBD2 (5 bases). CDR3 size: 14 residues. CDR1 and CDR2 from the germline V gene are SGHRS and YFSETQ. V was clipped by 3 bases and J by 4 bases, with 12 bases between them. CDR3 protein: CASSSRVGSDTQYF. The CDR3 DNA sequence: TGCGCCAGCAGCTCGAGGGTGGGATCAGATACGCAGTATTTT.

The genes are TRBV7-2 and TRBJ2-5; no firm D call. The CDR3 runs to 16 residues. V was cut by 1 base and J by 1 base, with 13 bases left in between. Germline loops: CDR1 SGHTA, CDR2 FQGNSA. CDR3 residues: CASSLVPGLVQETQYF. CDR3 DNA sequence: TGTGCCAGCAGCTTAGTCCCAGGCCTGGTCCAAGAGACCCAGTACTTC.

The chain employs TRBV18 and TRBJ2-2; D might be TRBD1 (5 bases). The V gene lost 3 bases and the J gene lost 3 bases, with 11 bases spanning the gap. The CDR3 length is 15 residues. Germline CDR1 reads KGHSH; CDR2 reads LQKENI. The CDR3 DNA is TGTGCCAGCTCACCTGACAGACCTTACACCGGGGAGCTGTTTTTT. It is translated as CASSPDRPYTGELFF.

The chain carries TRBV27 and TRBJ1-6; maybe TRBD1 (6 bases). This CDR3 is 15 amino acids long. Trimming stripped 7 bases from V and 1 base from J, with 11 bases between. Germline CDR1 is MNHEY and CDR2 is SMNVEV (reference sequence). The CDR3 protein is CASIPQGSYNSPLHF. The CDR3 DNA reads TGTGCCAGCATTCCACAGGGTTCCTATAATTCACCCCTCCACTTT.

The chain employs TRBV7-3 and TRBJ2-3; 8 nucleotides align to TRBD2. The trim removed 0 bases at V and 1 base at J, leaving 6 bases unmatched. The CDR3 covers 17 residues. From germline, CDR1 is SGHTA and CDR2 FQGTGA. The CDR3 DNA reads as TGTGCCAGCAGCTTAACGTCGGGGGGGGGCCGCACAGATACGCAGTATTTT. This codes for CASSLTSGGGRTDTQYF.

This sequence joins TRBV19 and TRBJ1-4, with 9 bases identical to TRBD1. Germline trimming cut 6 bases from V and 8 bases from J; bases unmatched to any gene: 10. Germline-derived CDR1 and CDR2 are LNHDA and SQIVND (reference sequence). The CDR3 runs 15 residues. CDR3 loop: CASSPPGQGGEKLFF. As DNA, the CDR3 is TGTGCCAGTAGCCCTCCGGGACAGGGTGGGGAAAAACTGTTTTTT.

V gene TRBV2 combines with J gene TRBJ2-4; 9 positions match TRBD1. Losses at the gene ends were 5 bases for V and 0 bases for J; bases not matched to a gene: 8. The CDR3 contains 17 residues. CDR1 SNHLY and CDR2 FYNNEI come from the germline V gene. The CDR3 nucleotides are TGTGCCAGCAGTCGACAGGGGGGAGGGATAGCCAAAAACATTCAGTACTTC. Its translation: CASSRQGGGIAKNIQYF. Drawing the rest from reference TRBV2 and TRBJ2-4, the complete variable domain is EPEVTQTPSHQVTQMGQEVILRCVPISNHLYFYWYRQILGQKVEFLVSFYNNEISEKSEIFDDQFSVERPDGSNFTLKIRSTKLEDSAMYFCASSRQGGGIAKNIQYFGAGTRLSVL.

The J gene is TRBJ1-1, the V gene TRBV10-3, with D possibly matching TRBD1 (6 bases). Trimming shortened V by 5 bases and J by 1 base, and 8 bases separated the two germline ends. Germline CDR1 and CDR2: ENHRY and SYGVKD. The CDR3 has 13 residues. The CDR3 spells CAISPGQNTEAFF. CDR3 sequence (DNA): TGTGCCATCAGTCCGGGACAGAACACTGAAGCTTTCTTT.

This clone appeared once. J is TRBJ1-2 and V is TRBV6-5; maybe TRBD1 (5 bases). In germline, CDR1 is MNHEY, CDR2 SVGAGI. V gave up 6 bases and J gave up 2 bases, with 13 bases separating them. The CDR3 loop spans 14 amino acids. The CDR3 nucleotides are TGTGCCAGCAGATCCCACGACAGAAACTATGGCTACACCTTC. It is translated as CASRSHDRNYGYTF.

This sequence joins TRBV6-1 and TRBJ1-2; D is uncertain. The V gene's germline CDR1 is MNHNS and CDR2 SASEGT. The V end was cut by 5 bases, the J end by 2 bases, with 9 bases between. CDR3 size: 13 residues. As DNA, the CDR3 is TGTGCCAGCAGTCCAGCCGGGAACTATGGCTACACCTTC. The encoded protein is CASSPAGNYGYTF.

CDR3: CASSQEGQGPYEQYF. The CDR3, as DNA: TGCGCCAGCAGCCAAGAAGGACAGGGCCCATACGAGCAGTACTTC. V is TRBV4-3 and J is TRBJ2-7, with 8 bases aligning to TRBD1. V lost 0 bases and J lost 4; bases outside the gene matches: 5. Germline V gene lookup returns CDR1 LGHNA and CDR2 YSLEER. The CDR3 is made up of 15 amino acids.

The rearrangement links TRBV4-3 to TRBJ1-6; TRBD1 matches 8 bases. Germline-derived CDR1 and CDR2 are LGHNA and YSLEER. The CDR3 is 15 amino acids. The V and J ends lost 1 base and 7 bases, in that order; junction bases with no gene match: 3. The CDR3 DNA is TGCGCCAGCAGCCAAGGACCAGGGGGCAATTCACCCCTCCACTTT. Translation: CASSQGPGGNSPLHF.

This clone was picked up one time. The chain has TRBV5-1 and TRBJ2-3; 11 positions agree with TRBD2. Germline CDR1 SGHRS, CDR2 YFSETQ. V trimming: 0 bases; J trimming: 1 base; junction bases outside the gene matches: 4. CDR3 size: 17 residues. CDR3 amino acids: CASSLGMTSGGTDTQYF. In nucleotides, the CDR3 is TGCGCCAGCAGCTTGGGGATGACTAGCGGGGGCACAGATACGCAGTATTTT. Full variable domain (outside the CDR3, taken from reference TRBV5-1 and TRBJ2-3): KAGVTQTPRYLIKTRGQQVTLSCSPISGHRSVSWYQQTPGQGLQFLFEYFSETQRNKGNFPGRFSGRQFSNSRSEMNVSTLELGDSALYLCASSLGMTSGGTDTQYFGPGTRLTVL.

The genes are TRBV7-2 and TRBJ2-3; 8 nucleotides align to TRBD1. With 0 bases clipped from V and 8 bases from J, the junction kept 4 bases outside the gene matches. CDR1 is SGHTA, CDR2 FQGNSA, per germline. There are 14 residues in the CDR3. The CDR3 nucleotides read TGTGCCAGCAGCTTAGCGCTAACAGGGGGTACGCAGTATTTT. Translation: CASSLALTGGTQYF.

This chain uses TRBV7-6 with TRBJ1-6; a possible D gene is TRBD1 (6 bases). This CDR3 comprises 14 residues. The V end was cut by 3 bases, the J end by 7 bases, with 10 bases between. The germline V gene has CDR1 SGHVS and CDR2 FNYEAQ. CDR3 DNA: TGTGCCAGCAGCTTCCAGGGGAAGAATTCACCCCTCCACTTT. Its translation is CASSFQGKNSPLHF.

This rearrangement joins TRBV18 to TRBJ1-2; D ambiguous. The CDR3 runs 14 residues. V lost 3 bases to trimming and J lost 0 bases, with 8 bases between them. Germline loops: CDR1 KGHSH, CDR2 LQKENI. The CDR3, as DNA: TGTGCCAGCTCACCCACAAGTTCTAACTATGGCTACACCTTC. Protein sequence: CASSPTSSNYGYTF.

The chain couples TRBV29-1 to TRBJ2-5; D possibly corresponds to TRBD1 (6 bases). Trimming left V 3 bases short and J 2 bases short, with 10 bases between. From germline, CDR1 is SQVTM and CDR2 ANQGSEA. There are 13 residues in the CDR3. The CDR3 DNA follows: TGCAGCGTTGAGAGACAGGTACAAGAGACCCAGTACTTC. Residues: CSVERQVQETQYF.

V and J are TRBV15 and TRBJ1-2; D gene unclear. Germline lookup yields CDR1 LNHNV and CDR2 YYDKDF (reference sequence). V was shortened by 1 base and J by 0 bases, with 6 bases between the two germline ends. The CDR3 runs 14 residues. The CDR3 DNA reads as TGTGCCACCAGCAGAGGGGCCTCTAACTATGGCTACACCTTC. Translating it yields CATSRGASNYGYTF.

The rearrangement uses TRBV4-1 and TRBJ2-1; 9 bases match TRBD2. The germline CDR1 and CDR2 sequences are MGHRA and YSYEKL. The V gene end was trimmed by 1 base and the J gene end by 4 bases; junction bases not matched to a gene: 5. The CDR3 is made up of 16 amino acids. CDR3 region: CASSQAPAGGYNEQFF. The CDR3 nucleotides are TGCGCCAGCAGCCAAGCGCCGGCGGGGGGGTACAATGAGCAGTTCTTC.